These 26 T cell receptor beta chains came from one sample sequenced in a study of T cells expressing NK-cell markers. Using the 5' RACE reads, TCRdb records one entry per CDR3 protein without DNA. The sample totals fewer than 200,000 distinct CDR3 sequences. Sequencing used blood T cells: a sorted CD56 or NKG2C T cell subset, CD4+ or CD8+ T cells, or bulk PBMC T cells (not recorded which). These receptors originate from a woman between 18 and 75 years old in good health.

The chain couples TRBV7-2 to TRBJ2-7. The CDR3 sequence is 15 residues long. Germline values: CDR1 SGHTA, CDR2 FQGNSA. The CDR3 spells CASSPVAWTTYEQYF.

This sequence joins TRBV7-3 and TRBJ2-1; TCRdb's D gene call, TRBD2, goes unchecked for lack of DNA. Germline CDR1 SGHTA, CDR2 FQGTGA. CDR3 length equals 16 residues. This chain's CDR3 is CASSPASRGTYNEQFF. The whole variable domain, filled in from reference TRBV7-3 and TRBJ2-1, reads GAGVSQTPSNKVTEKGKYVELRCDPISGHTALYWYRQSLGQGPEFLIYFQGTGAADDSGLPNDRFFAVRPEGSVSTLKIQRTERGDSAVYLCASSPASRGTYNEQFFGPGTRLTVL.

J is TRBJ2-1 and V is TRBV20-1; TCRdb names TRBD2, which stays unverified in the absence of DNA. The CDR3 spans 16 residues. Germline assignment: CDR1 DFQATT and CDR2 SNEGSKA (reference sequence). The CDR3 sequence is CSARGRAGEGYNEQFF.

The chain uses TRBV20-1 and TRBJ2-7; the D call of TRBD2 rests on TCRdb alone, since no DNA is present to check it. The length of the CDR3 is 16 residues. In germline, CDR1 is DFQATT, CDR2 SNEGSKA (reference sequence). The CDR3 loop is CSAGRTSGGLSYEQYF.

The CDR3: CASSSDDRGRETQYF. The chain carries TRBV5-6 and TRBJ2-5; TCRdb outputs TRBD1, but without DNA this stays unchecked. CDR3 length: 15 residues. CDR1 SGHDT and CDR2 YYEEEE come from the germline V gene. The full variable domain, its missing parts supplied by reference TRBV5-6 and TRBJ2-5, is DAGVTQSPTHLIKTRGQQVTLRCSPKSGHDTVSWYQQALGQGPQFIFQYYEEEERQRGNFPDRFSGHQFPNYSSELNVNALLLGDSALYLCASSSDDRGRETQYFGPGTRLLVL.

V is TRBV5-1 and J is TRBJ2-1; TCRdb lists TRBD2, though no DNA is available to test this call. Germline V gives CDR1 SGHRS, CDR2 YFSETQ. This CDR3 spans 16 amino acids. CDR3 loop: CASSPRLAGVVSEQFF.

The chain carries TRBV5-1 and TRBJ2-7; TCRdb proposes TRBD1, but this gene call is untestable without DNA. The CDR3 is 13 amino acids. Per the germline V gene, CDR1 is SGHRS and CDR2 is YFSETQ. CDR3 region: CASKGTSSYEQYF.

This chain links TRBV5-1 with TRBJ1-1; TCRdb gives TRBD1 as the D gene, but with no DNA this cannot be confirmed. Per germline, CDR1 SGHRS and CDR2 YFSETQ. CDR3 length: 14 residues. The CDR3 here is CASSATGGAGEAFF.

V and J are TRBV5-4 and TRBJ2-7; TCRdb proposes TRBD1, but this gene call is untestable without DNA. Germline loops: CDR1 SGHNT, CDR2 YYREEE (reference sequence). This CDR3 has 14 amino acids. The CDR3 loop is CASIEQGSSYEQYF.

The chain employs TRBV9 and TRBJ2-7; TCRdb's assignment of TRBD1 cannot be checked, as there is no DNA. The CDR3 length is 14 residues. Germline V gene lookup returns CDR1 SGDLS and CDR2 YYNGEE. CDR3 sequence: CASSVASGGQEQYF.

The CDR3 protein is CASSTGFPPYEQYF. The V gene is TRBV6-1, the J gene TRBJ2-7; TCRdb's D gene call, TRBD1, goes unchecked for lack of DNA. The CDR3 totals 14 residues. CDR1 MNHNS and CDR2 SASEGT come from the germline V gene.

The rearrangement uses TRBV5-1 and TRBJ2-1; without DNA, the TCRdb call of TRBD2 cannot be checked. CDR3 length: 14 residues. Per germline, CDR1 SGHRS and CDR2 YFSETQ. CDR3 loop: CASSLLAATNEQFF.

The chain recombines TRBV20-1 with TRBJ1-1; TCRdb designates TRBD1, a call that cannot be tested without DNA. The germline gives CDR1 DFQATT, CDR2 SNEGSKA (reference sequence). This CDR3 region has 14 residues. The CDR3 spells CSAKSTGGEVGAFF.

The genes are TRBV20-1 and TRBJ2-3; TCRdb's D call, TRBD1, is unchecked because there is no DNA. The CDR3 is 12 residues long. Germline V CDR1 and CDR2: DFQATT, SNEGSKA (reference sequence). The CDR3 sequence is CSAGDHVDTQYF.

The chain has TRBV7-9 and TRBJ2-5; TCRdb outputs TRBD1, but without DNA this stays unchecked. Germline V gene data show CDR1 as SEHNR and CDR2 as FQNEAQ (reference sequence). CDR3 size: 14 residues. The CDR3 protein is CASSSTGGGETQYF.

This sequence joins TRBV18 and TRBJ2-5; TCRdb indicates TRBD1, and absent DNA this call remains unverified. This CDR3 has 13 amino acids. Germline values: CDR1 KGHSH, CDR2 LQKENI. CDR3 amino acids: CASSQGTRETQYF.

The chain employs TRBV6-1 and TRBJ2-2; absent DNA, TCRdb's TRBD1 call cannot be checked. The CDR3 totals 13 residues. The germline CDR1 and CDR2 sequences are MNHNS and SASEGT. This CDR3 is CATGSLNTGELFF.

The rearrangement uses TRBV20-1 and TRBJ1-5; lacking DNA, the TRBD1 call made by TCRdb goes unchecked. Germline-derived CDR1 and CDR2 are DFQATT and SNEGSKA (reference sequence). The CDR3 consists of 13 residues. The CDR3 region is CSATRQGIEPQHF.

The CDR3 loop is CASSLVTGPYGYTF. This chain links TRBV5-1 with TRBJ1-2. The CDR3 contains 14 residues. Germline V gives CDR1 SGHRS, CDR2 YFSETQ.

The rearrangement joins TRBV20-1 to TRBJ2-1. The CDR3 consists of 15 residues. CDR1 and CDR2 (germline): DFQATT, SNEGSKA (reference sequence). CDR3: CSALRGGSHNDEQFF.

The chain is built from TRBV6-6 and TRBJ2-2; the TRBD1 assignment by TCRdb is unverifiable without DNA. There are 13 residues in the CDR3. The germline gives CDR1 MNHNY, CDR2 SVGAGI (reference sequence). The CDR3 loop reads CASSAAGTGELFF.

This rearrangement joins TRBV27 to TRBJ2-1; the TRBD2 assignment by TCRdb is unverifiable without DNA. This CDR3 contains 17 residues. The germline CDR1 and CDR2 sequences are MNHEY and SMNVEV (reference sequence). The CDR3 protein is CASSYPSTSGAYNEQFF.

This CDR3 is CASSESRAGSSEAFF. The chain has TRBV2 and TRBJ1-1; TCRdb's D call of TRBD1 is untestable without DNA. Germline V lookup: CDR1 SNHLY, CDR2 FYNNEI. The CDR3 contains 15 residues.

V is TRBV10-3 and J is TRBJ1-1. The germline V gene encodes CDR1 ENHRY and CDR2 SYGVKD. The CDR3 contains 13 residues. CDR3 protein: CAISGTAIAEAFF.

The gene calls are TRBV7-3 and TRBJ2-5; TCRdb indicates TRBD2, and absent DNA this call remains unverified. The CDR3 runs to 14 residues. Germline loops: CDR1 SGHTA, CDR2 FQGTGA. CDR3 sequence: CASTSGGPQETQYF.

The rearrangement links TRBV9 to TRBJ2-2; TCRdb's D call of TRBD2 is untestable without DNA. Germline V gene sequence: CDR1 SGDLS, CDR2 YYNGEE. CDR3 length equals 14 residues. The CDR3 sequence: CASSVLAGPGELFF.